This entry lists 26 T cell receptor beta chains sequenced from one sample in a study of response to subunit inactivated influenza vaccine. In TCRdb, the RT-PCR reads were re-called with MiXCR into one record per CDR3 protein. The data show a few hundred thousand distinct CDR3 sequences, 20% to 25% seen once. The sample was PBMCs from blood, taken less than 22 months after vaccination. The receptors derive from a man aged 45 to 75 who received an inactivated influenza vaccine.

This clonotype has a handful of counts. For the CDR3, the DNA is TGTGCCTGGACGTGGCAGAGTCCCTATGGCTACACCTTC. It specifies CAWTWQSPYGYTF. The chain is built from TRBV30 and TRBJ1-2; D ambiguous. CDR1 is GTSNPN and CDR2 is SVGIG in the germline V gene (reference sequence). The CDR3 totals 13 residues. Trimming shortened V by 4 bases and J by 4 bases, and 13 bases separated the two germline ends.

In its sample, this clonotype was seen a few times. This chain joins TRBV7-2 and TRBJ1-1; D is unclear. The CDR3 is 14 amino acids. Deletions cut 0 bases from V and 3 bases from J, with 8 bases between. The V gene's germline CDR1 is SGHTA and CDR2 FQGNSA. The CDR3 protein is CASSLAYKYTEAFF. CDR3 nucleotide sequence: TGTGCCAGCAGCTTAGCCTACAAGTACACTGAAGCTTTCTTT.

The chain employs TRBV28 and TRBJ1-2; D is ambiguous. V was trimmed by 3 bases and J by 6 bases, leaving 11 bases between them. This CDR3 comprises 13 residues. Germline V gene lookup returns CDR1 MDHEN and CDR2 SYDVKM. CDR3 in DNA: TGTGCCAGCAGTTTGAAGGGTTCCCATGGCTACACCTTC. Amino acids: CASSLKGSHGYTF.

The V gene is TRBV4-1, the J gene TRBJ1-1; D uncertain. CDR1 is MGHRA and CDR2 is YSYEKL in the germline V gene. V was shortened by 4 bases and J by 0 bases, with 12 bases between the two germline ends. The CDR3 has 15 amino acids. DNA for the CDR3: TGCGCCAGCAGCCCCTCGGGCATTATGAACACTGAAGCTTTCTTT. It encodes CASSPSGIMNTEAFF.

This clonotype showed up just a few times. The chain joins TRBV5-1 to TRBJ2-7; TRBD1 might be the D (5 bases). In germline, CDR1 is SGHRS, CDR2 YFSETQ. V lost 4 bases and J lost 0, with 8 bases in between. CDR3 size: 13 residues. CDR3 loop: CASSMDISYEQYF. Written as DNA, the CDR3 is TGCGCCAGCAGCATGGACATCTCCTACGAGCAGTACTTC.

This clonotype was seen more than once but under ten times. This chain connects TRBV20-1 to TRBJ2-1; 7 nucleotides align to TRBD2. This CDR3 has 12 residues. CDR1 and CDR2 from the germline V gene are DFQATT and SNEGSKA (reference sequence). The ends lost 7 bases at V and 5 bases at J; junction bases unmatched: 5. CDR3 sequence: CSVLGLDNEQFF. The DNA for the CDR3 is TGCAGTGTTCTAGGACTAGACAATGAGCAGTTCTTC.

This chain links TRBV27 with TRBJ2-7; D is perhaps TRBD2 (6 bases). V dropped 4 bases and J dropped 7 bases, with 23 bases sitting between them. Germline-derived CDR1 and CDR2 are MNHEY and SMNVEV (reference sequence). The CDR3 sequence is 16 residues long. CDR3 protein: CASSSSLAGRRGEQYF. The CDR3 DNA is TGTGCCAGCAGTTCCTCCCTCGCGGGACGACGGGGAGAGCAGTACTTC.

This clonotype was recorded a few times. This chain links TRBV29-1 with TRBJ2-1; 11 bases line up with TRBD2. This CDR3 comprises 15 residues. Germline V gene lookup returns CDR1 SQVTM and CDR2 ANQGSEA. The trim removed 6 bases at V and 1 base at J, leaving 5 bases unmatched. The CDR3 here is CSVAGTSGSYNEQFF. CDR3 DNA: TGCAGCGTCGCAGGGACTAGCGGATCCTACAATGAGCAGTTCTTC.

The rearrangement uses TRBV4-1 and TRBJ1-5, with 7 nucleotides matching TRBD1. V lost 0 bases to trimming and J lost 4 bases; unmatched junction nucleotides: 3. In germline, CDR1 is MGHRA, CDR2 YSYEKL. CDR3 size: 15 residues. The CDR3 nucleotides are TGCGCCAGCAGCCAAGATCGGACAGGAAATCAGCCCCAGCATTTT. This gives the protein CASSQDRTGNQPQHF.

This clonotype was observed many times. The chain has TRBV5-1 and TRBJ2-7; D remains unclear. Germline V CDR1 and CDR2: SGHRS, YFSETQ. V was pared by 4 bases and J by 3 bases, with 8 bases between. This CDR3 has 12 residues. In DNA form, the CDR3 reads TGCGCCAGCAGCGCCAATTTCTACGAGCAGTACTTC. It codes for CASSANFYEQYF.

This clonotype was picked up many times. The V gene is TRBV12-3 or TRBV12-4, the J gene TRBJ1-1; possibly TRBD1 for D (5 bases). This CDR3 is built from 14 residues. Trimming shortened V by 0 bases and J by 5 bases, and 10 bases separated the two germline ends. The CDR3 here is CASSLAPGGTEAFF. In nucleotides, the CDR3 is TGTGCCAGCAGTTTAGCCCCTGGGGGGACTGAAGCTTTCTTT.

The genes are TRBV7-2 and TRBJ2-2; 8 bases are shared with TRBD2. Germline assignment: CDR1 SGHTA and CDR2 FQGNSA. This CDR3 contains 16 residues. V trimming: 2 bases; J trimming: 3 bases; junction bases outside the gene matches: 5. CDR3 in amino acids: CASSLLSGSYTGELFF. The CDR3 DNA reads as TGTGCCAGCAGCTTACTGAGCGGGAGTTACACCGGGGAGCTGTTTTTT.

This clonotype was seen only a few times. This chain connects TRBV7-2 to TRBJ2-3, with 9 bases that match TRBD2. From germline, CDR1 is SGHTA and CDR2 FQGNSA. With V trimmed by 3 bases and J by 3 bases, 10 bases remained unmatched. The CDR3 runs 17 residues. The CDR3 protein is CASSFSVSGSGTDTQYF. The CDR3, as DNA: TGTGCCAGCAGCTTTAGCGTTAGCGGGAGTGGGACAGATACGCAGTATTTT.

This sequence joins TRBV18 and TRBJ2-7; D is perhaps TRBD2 (6 bases). V was trimmed by 3 bases and J by 0 bases, leaving 15 bases between them. The CDR3 length is 16 residues. In germline, CDR1 is KGHSH, CDR2 LQKENI. The CDR3, as DNA: TGTGCCAGCTCACCCCCGGGACTCTGGGGCTCCTACGAGCAGTACTTC. It yields the protein CASSPPGLWGSYEQYF.

The chain links TRBV3-1 to TRBJ1-2; 9 bases line up with TRBD1. Germline values: CDR1 LGHDT, CDR2 YNNKEL (reference sequence). V shed 4 bases, J shed 4 bases, and the junction held 13 bases outside the gene matches. This CDR3 comprises 17 residues. Here the CDR3 reads CASSRRTGVNGAYGYTF. The CDR3 nucleotides read TGTGCCAGCAGCCGTAGGACAGGGGTAAATGGAGCCTATGGCTACACCTTC.

This clonotype occurred many times. The chain employs TRBV9 and TRBJ2-7; 9 bases match TRBD1. There are 14 residues in the CDR3. Germline V gene lookup returns CDR1 SGDLS and CDR2 YYNGEE. J was trimmed by 6 bases and V by 3 bases; bases with no gene match: 7. This CDR3 reads CASSALGTGFEQYF. In nucleotides, the CDR3 is TGTGCCAGCAGCGCCCTGGGGACAGGGTTCGAGCAGTACTTC.

This clonotype appeared a few times. The chain joins TRBV2 to TRBJ1-5; D is unresolved. V was pared by 3 bases and J by 9 bases, with 15 bases between. Per the germline V gene, CDR1 is SNHLY and CDR2 is FYNNEI. The CDR3 is 14 residues long. The CDR3 coding sequence is TGTGCCAGCAGTGACAGCGCCCGGGCGGGGCCCCAGCATTTT. Translation: CASSDSARAGPQHF.

In its sample, this clonotype was seen many times. The rearrangement joins TRBV7-9 to TRBJ2-7; unclear D gene. Germline V gene sequence: CDR1 SEHNR, CDR2 FQNEAQ (reference sequence). CDR3 length equals 14 residues. Trimming left V 0 bases short and J 3 bases short, with 9 bases between. The CDR3 DNA reads as TGTGCCAGCAGCTTAGCTTTGACCGGCTACGAGCAGTACTTC. Amino acids: CASSLALTGYEQYF.

This clonotype occurred a few times. The chain joins TRBV6-5 to TRBJ2-2; D may be TRBD1 or TRBD2 (6 bases each). This CDR3 comprises 15 residues. V lost 3 bases and J 2 bases, leaving 10 bases between the germline ends. Germline lookup yields CDR1 MNHEY and CDR2 SVGAGI. The CDR3 DNA is TGTGCCAGCAGTTATGGCGGGACAAACACCGGGGAGCTGTTTTTT. Its translation is CASSYGGTNTGELFF.

In this sample, this clonotype turned up a few times. This chain uses TRBV7-2 with TRBJ1-6; possibly TRBD1 for D (6 bases). Per the germline V gene, CDR1 is SGHTA and CDR2 is FQGNSA. The CDR3 length is 16 residues. The V end was cut by 3 bases, the J end by 6 bases, with 15 bases between. The DNA for the CDR3 is TGTGCCAGCAGCTTTGGTCAGGGGAGTCCTAATTCACCCCTCCACTTT. It encodes CASSFGQGSPNSPLHF.

The chain links TRBV7-6 to TRBJ2-7, with a weak D call TRBD1 (6 bases). CDR1 and CDR2 from the germline V gene are SGHVS and FNYEAQ. The CDR3 runs to 13 residues. The ends were cut back, 5 bases at V and 4 bases at J, with 12 bases in the middle. The CDR3 is CASSPTGPYEQYF. DNA of the CDR3: TGTGCCAGCAGCCCGACAGGTCCGTACGAGCAGTACTTC.

The rearrangement joins TRBV4-3 to TRBJ2-3; D is unclear. There are 13 residues in the CDR3. V was cut by 1 base and J by 7 bases, with 9 bases left in between. Germline V gene lookup returns CDR1 LGHNA and CDR2 YSLEER. Written as DNA, the CDR3 is TGCGCCAGCAGCCAAGGGCCGGAGAATACGCAGTATTTT. This translates into CASSQGPENTQYF.

This clonotype was counted once. CDR3 sequence reads: CSVDGLAGGNTGELFF. CDR3 DNA: TGCAGCGTTGATGGACTAGCGGGAGGGAACACCGGGGAGCTGTTTTTT. The V gene is TRBV29-1, the J gene TRBJ2-2; 14 positions match TRBD2. Germline assignment: CDR1 SQVTM and CDR2 ANQGSEA. J was trimmed by 1 base and V by 3 bases; bases with no gene match: 1. CDR3 length: 16 amino acids.

There are many counts of this clonotype. This sequence joins TRBV7-2 and TRBJ1-1; D call uncertain. Germline CDR1 is SGHTA and CDR2 is FQGNSA. V was pared by 5 bases and J by 5 bases, with 15 bases between. This CDR3 contains 14 residues. CDR3 sequence: CASSPDPFGTEAFF. The CDR3 DNA reads TGTGCCAGCAGCCCCGATCCATTTGGGACTGAAGCTTTCTTT.

The chain carries TRBV20-1 and TRBJ2-3; 7 bases match TRBD2. Germline trimming cut 2 bases from V and 2 bases from J; bases unmatched to any gene: 7. CDR3 size: 15 residues. Germline CDR1 DFQATT, CDR2 SNEGSKA (reference sequence). CDR3 residues: CSARTSSGDTDTQYF. The CDR3, as DNA: TGCAGTGCTAGAACGTCTAGCGGCGACACAGATACGCAGTATTTT.

This clonotype turned up a few times. The V and J genes are TRBV3-1 and TRBJ1-2; D may be TRBD1 (5 bases). The CDR3 covers 16 residues. Looked up from germline, CDR1 is LGHDT and CDR2 is YNNKEL (reference sequence). V was shortened by 5 bases and J by 5 bases, with 21 bases between the two germline ends. CDR3 bases: TGTGCCAGCAGCTTCACAGCAGGTCAGGGAGGGTATGGCTACACCTTC. Its translation is CASSFTAGQGGYGYTF. Full variable domain (outside the CDR3, taken from reference TRBV3-1 and TRBJ1-2): DTAVSQTPKYLVTQMGNDKSIKCEQNLGHDTMYWYKQDSKKFLKIMFSYNNKELIINETVPNRFSPKSPDKAHLNLHINSLELGDSAVYFCASSFTAGQGGYGYTFGSGTRLTVV.